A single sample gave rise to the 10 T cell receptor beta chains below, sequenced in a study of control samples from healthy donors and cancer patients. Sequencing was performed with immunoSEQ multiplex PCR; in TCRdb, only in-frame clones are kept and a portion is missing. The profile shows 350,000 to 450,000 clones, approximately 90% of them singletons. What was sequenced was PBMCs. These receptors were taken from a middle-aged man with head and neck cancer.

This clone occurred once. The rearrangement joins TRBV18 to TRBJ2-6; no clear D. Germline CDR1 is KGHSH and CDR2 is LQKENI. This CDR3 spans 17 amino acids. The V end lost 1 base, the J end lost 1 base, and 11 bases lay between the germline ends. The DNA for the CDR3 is TGTGCCAGCTCACCACTACAAGGGTTATCTGGGGCCAACGTCCTGACTTTC. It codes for CASSPLQGLSGANVLTF.

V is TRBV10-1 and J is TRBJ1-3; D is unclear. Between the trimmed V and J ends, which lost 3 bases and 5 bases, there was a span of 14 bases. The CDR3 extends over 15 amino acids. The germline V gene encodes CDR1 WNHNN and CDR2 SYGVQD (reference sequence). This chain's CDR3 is CASSDGDYRRNTIYF. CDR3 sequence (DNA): TGCGCCAGCAGTGATGGAGACTATCGGAGAAACACCATATATTTT.

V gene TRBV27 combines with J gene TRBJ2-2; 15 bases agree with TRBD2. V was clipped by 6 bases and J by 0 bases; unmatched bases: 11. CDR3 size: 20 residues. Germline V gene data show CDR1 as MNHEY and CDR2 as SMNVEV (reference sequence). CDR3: CASSSYGGLAGGANTGELFF. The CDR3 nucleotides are TGTGCCAGCAGCTCCTACGGGGGACTAGCGGGAGGTGCGAACACCGGGGAGCTGTTTTTT.

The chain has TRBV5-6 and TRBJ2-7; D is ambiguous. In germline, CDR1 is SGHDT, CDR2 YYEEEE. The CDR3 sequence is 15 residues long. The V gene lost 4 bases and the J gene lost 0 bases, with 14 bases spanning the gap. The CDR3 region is CASSLLGGSSYEQYF. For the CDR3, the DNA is TGTGCCAGCAGCCTCTTGGGCGGTAGCTCCTACGAGCAGTACTTC.

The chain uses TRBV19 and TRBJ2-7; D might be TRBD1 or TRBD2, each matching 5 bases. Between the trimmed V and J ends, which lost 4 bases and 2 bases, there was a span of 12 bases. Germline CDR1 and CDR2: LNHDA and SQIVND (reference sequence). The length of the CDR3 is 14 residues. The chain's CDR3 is CASSSRDGAYEQYF. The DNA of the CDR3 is TGTGCCAGTAGTAGCCGGGACGGAGCCTACGAGCAGTACTTC.

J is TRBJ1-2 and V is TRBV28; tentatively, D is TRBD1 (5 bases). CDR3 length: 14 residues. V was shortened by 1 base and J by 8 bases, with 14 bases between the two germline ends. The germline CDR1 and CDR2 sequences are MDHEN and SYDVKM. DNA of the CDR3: TGTGCCAGCAGTTTATCCCCAGGACAAGTCGGCTACACCTTC. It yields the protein CASSLSPGQVGYTF.

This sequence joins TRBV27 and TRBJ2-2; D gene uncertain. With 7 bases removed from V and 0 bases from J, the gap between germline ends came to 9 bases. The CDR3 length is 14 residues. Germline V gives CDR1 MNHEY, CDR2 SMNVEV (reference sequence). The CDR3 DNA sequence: TGTGCCAGCACCCGAACGTCGAACACCGGGGAGCTGTTTTTT. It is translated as CASTRTSNTGELFF.

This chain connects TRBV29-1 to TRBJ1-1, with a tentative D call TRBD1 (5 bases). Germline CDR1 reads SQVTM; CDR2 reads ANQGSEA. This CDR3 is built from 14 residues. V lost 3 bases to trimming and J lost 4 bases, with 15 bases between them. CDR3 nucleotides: TGCAGCGTTGACAGGGCGGGCGCGAGCACTGAAGCTTTCTTT. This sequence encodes CSVDRAGASTEAFF.

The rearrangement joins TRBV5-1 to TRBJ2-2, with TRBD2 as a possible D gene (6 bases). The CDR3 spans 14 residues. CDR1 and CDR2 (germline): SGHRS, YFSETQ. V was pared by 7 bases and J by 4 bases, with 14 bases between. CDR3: CASGGGVGTGELFF. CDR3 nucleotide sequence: TGCGCCAGCGGGGGAGGAGTGGGCACCGGGGAGCTGTTTTTT.

CDR3: CASSLVLQKETQYF. The CDR3 DNA follows: TGTGCCAGCAGCTTAGTATTACAGAAAGAGACCCAGTACTTC. This chain links TRBV7-9 with TRBJ2-5; D not certain. Germline V gene sequence: CDR1 SEHNR, CDR2 FQNEAQ (reference sequence). The V and J ends lost 1 base and 3 bases respectively, with 9 bases between them. The CDR3 runs 14 residues.